This TCR beta chain appears in the sequencing data of a study of CD8 T cells in ankylosing spondylitis. The CDR3 has 13 amino acids. The V end lost 5 bases, the J end lost 7 bases, and 15 bases lay between the germline ends. Preparation of TCR beta libraries was done by quantitative 5'-RACE with molecular barcodes. TCRdb ran MiXCR on the 5' RACE reads and lists one entry per CDR3 protein. The sample shows approximately 300,000 distinct CDR3 sequences, roughly 20% of them seen only once. This clonotype was detected only a few times. Antigen unknown. General observations from the study: The authors found the disease-linked clones to be CD8+ and relatively rare in peripheral blood. There were earlier reports of some motif variants in reactive arthritis synovial fluid and blood. From matched ankylosing spondylitis synovial fluid, disease-linked clones were reportedly recovered at significantly enriched levels.

The V and J genes are TRBV12-3 or TRBV12-4 and TRBJ2-7; D may be TRBD1 (6 bases). This TCR was recovered from a female donor with ankylosing spondylitis or in good health (not recorded which). Material for sequencing was blood, either unsorted or a sorted T cell fraction (not recorded which). The CDR3 sequence: CASSPPGQGEQYF. In DNA, the CDR3 is TGTGCCAGCAGTCCTCCGGGACAAGGAGAGCAGTACTTC.